The rows below give T cell receptor beta chains drawn from one sample of a study of graft-versus-host responses after intestinal transplantation. Their antigens remain unidentified. Assay: immunoSEQ multiplex PCR; the TCRdb copy retains only in-frame clones and omits some. The sample consists of tens of thousands of clones, approximately 94% of them appearing once. The sequencing used unstimulated CD8+ T cells sorted from spleen or lymph node cells, collected before intestinal transplant. The receptors were gathered from a human donor who received an intestinal transplant. CDR3s include the opening cysteine and the closing phenylalanine or tryptophan. The D gene is left open where the match is weak. Where a row states a size, it is once, few, many or the class of an expanded clone; other rows omit it.

j_call d_call clone_size v_call cdr3_aa cdr3_nt
TRBJ2-1 . . TRBV28 CASRAGEPGNEQFF TGTGCCAGCAGAGCCGGCGAGCCCGGGAATGAGCAGTTCTTC
TRBJ1-5 . . TRBV2 CASRETGSNQPQHF TGTGCCAGCAGGGAGACAGGAAGCAATCAGCCCCAGCATTTT
TRBJ2-1 . . TRBV9 CASSVSRAGPPQGGYNEQFF TGTGCCAGCAGCGTATCGAGAGCTGGTCCCCCGCAGGGGGGCTACAATGAGCAGTTCTTC
TRBJ2-5 . . TRBV5-1 CASSLARVGWETQYF TGCGCCAGCAGCTTGGCCAGGGTGGGGTGGGAGACCCAGTACTTC
TRBJ2-7 TRBD1 . TRBV19 CASRAGQGGYEQYF TGTGCCAGTAGGGCGGGACAGGGAGGATACGAGCAGTACTTC
TRBJ2-5 . . TRBV6-5 CASSYRQFQETQYF TGTGCCAGCAGTTACAGGCAATTCCAAGAGACCCAGTACTTC
TRBJ2-3 . . TRBV27 CASRAGQPTDTQYF TGTGCCAGCAGGGCAGGACAGCCCACAGATACGCAGTATTTT
TRBJ2-5 . . TRBV6-1 CASSPLVVPQETQYF TGTGCCAGCAGCCCACTCGTGGTACCACAAGAGACCCAGTACTTC
TRBJ2-2 . . TRBV25-1 CASSVFRPGVSTGELFF TGTGCCAGCAGTGTGTTTAGGCCTGGAGTCTCCACCGGGGAGCTGTTTTTT
TRBJ2-5 . once TRBV27 CASSLGPPHQETQYF TGTGCCAGCAGTTTAGGACCGCCGCACCAAGAGACCCAGTACTTC
TRBJ1-5 . . TRBV6-5 CASSPADRNNQPQHF TGTGCCAGCAGCCCCGCCGACAGGAACAATCAGCCCCAGCATTTT
TRBJ1-5 . . TRBV7-9 CASSLEGNRQPQHF TGTGCCAGCAGCTTAGAAGGTAACCGGCAGCCCCAGCATTTT
TRBJ2-1 . . TRBV7-9 CASSPTGPNNEQFF TGTGCCAGCAGCCCTACGGGACCTAACAATGAGCAGTTCTTC
TRBJ2-7 . . TRBV2 CASSEGDFSYEQYF TGTGCCAGCAGTGAAGGGGATTTCTCCTACGAGCAGTACTTC
TRBJ2-7 . . TRBV5-1 CASSWGSGYEQYF TGCGCCAGCAGCTGGGGCAGCGGTTACGAGCAGTACTTC
TRBJ2-1 TRBD2 . TRBV7-8 CASSLIERESNEQFF TGTGCCAGCAGCTTAATAGAGCGGGAATCCAATGAGCAGTTCTTC
TRBJ2-5 TRBD1 few TRBV7-3 CASSQGQGARETQYF TGTGCCAGCAGTCAGGGACAGGGGGCGCGGGAGACCCAGTACTTC
TRBJ1-1 . . TRBV6-4 CASSDGMNTEAFF TGTGCCAGCAGTGACGGGATGAACACTGAAGCTTTCTTT
TRBJ2-3 TRBD2 . TRBV5-1 CASSFRDRPYVGTSGGTDTQYF TGCGCCAGCAGCTTCCGGGACAGACCATACGTAGGGACTAGCGGCGGCACAGATACGCAGTATTTT
TRBJ2-5 TRBD2 . TRBV27 CASSPSSLAEETQYF TGTGCCAGCAGTCCCTCCAGCCTAGCGGAAGAGACCCAGTACTTC
TRBJ2-7 TRBD2 . TRBV27 CASSLSANSGGFYEQYF TGTGCCAGCAGTTTATCGGCGAATAGCGGGGGATTCTACGAGCAGTACTTC
TRBJ2-3 . . TRBV28 CASSEGPRTDTQYF TGTGCCTCGTCGGAGGGACCCCGCACAGATACGCAGTATTTT
TRBJ2-5 . . TRBV11-1 CASSLGFLETQYF TGTGCCAGCAGCTTAGGGTTTTTGGAGACCCAGTACTTC
TRBJ1-4 . . TRBV27 CASSLWGPSANEKLFF TGTGCCAGCAGTTTATGGGGCCCGTCGGCTAATGAAAAACTGTTTTTT
TRBJ2-7 . once TRBV21-1 CARCCEMGTNGSYEQYF TGTGCCAGGTGCTGTGAAATGGGCACTAATGGCTCCTACGAGCAGTACTTC
TRBJ2-1 TRBD2 . TRBV6-4 CASSDSSGSLNEQFF TGTGCCAGCAGTGACTCAAGCGGGAGTCTCAATGAGCAGTTCTTC
TRBJ2-7 . . TRBV7-9 CASSFDLMSYEQYF TGTGCCAGCAGCTTCGACCTAATGAGCTACGAGCAGTACTTC
TRBJ2-2 . . TRBV5-1 CASHRRTEGDTGELFF TGCGCCAGTCACCGGAGGACGGAAGGAGACACCGGGGAGCTGTTTTTT
TRBJ2-7 . . TRBV5-1 CASSSEVRINEQYF TGCGCCAGCAGCTCGGAAGTGAGGATAAACGAGCAGTACTTC
TRBJ1-2 TRBD1 . TRBV27 CASSQLQGAHGYTF TGTGCCAGCAGCCAACTTCAGGGGGCGCATGGCTACACCTTC
TRBJ1-2 TRBD1 . TRBV27 CASSFRGSNYGYTF TGTGCCAGCAGTTTCAGGGGGAGTAACTATGGCTACACCTTC
TRBJ1-5 . . TRBV27 CASSFGLWGPQHF TGTGCCAGCAGTTTTGGATTGTGGGGCCCCCAGCATTTT
TRBJ2-1 . . TRBV9 CASSVGSGPGHEQFF TGTGCCAGCAGCGTAGGAAGCGGTCCGGGGCATGAGCAGTTCTTC